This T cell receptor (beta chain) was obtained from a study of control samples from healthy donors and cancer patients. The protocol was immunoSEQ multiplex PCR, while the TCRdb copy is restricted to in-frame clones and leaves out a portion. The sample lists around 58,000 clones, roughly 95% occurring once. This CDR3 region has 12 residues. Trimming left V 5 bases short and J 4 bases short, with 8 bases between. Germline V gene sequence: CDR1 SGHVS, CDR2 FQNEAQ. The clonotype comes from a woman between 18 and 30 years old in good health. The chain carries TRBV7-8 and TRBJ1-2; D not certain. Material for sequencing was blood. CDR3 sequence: CASSPQSYGYTF. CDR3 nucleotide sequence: TGTGCCAGCAGCCCACAGAGCTATGGCTACACCTTC.